This T cell receptor (beta chain) was sequenced during a study of post-analysis software for immune sequencing data. Across the whole study: Patients had relapsing-remitting, secondary progressive or progressive-relapsing multiple sclerosis; some lacked subtype. Study conclusions and caveats: Comparison of patients with controls showed four or five TRBV segments more frequent in patients, TRBV5-6, TRBV5-1 and TRBV20-1 among them. F measure showed strong co-clustering of same-batch samples. Compared with controls, patients showed significantly lower normalized Chao1 diversity.

Tagging with unique molecular identifiers was a feature of the TCR beta cDNA libraries. When 1 to 10 million T cells were used, they gave roughly 500,000 cDNA molecules. MiXCR, run by TCRdb on the PCR reads, gives a single entry per CDR3 protein. The sample has approximately 460,000 distinct CDR3 sequences; roughly 46% are singletons. This CDR3 has 14 amino acids. V was clipped by 5 bases and J by 0 bases, with 8 bases between them. Germline V gene data show CDR1 as DFQATT and CDR2 as SNEGSKA (reference sequence). In regard to this clonotype: Its specificity is not known.

The sample comprised blood. The rearrangement links TRBV20-1 to TRBJ1-6, with D possibly TRBD1 on 6 matching bases. The clonotype was recovered from a girl between 10 and 17 years old with multiple sclerosis. In nucleotides, the CDR3 is TGCAGTGCTGAGGACAGCTCCTATAATTCACCCCTCCACTTT. This codes for CSAEDSSYNSPLHF.